Here is one T cell receptor beta chain with its context. No antigen is known for it. The PCR had 60 Vbeta and 13 Jbeta primers. Produced via immunoSEQ multiplex PCR; TCRdb's table is partial and in-frame only. Counted here are around 150,000 clones, roughly 70% occurring once; the ten biggest clones make up almost 3%. The data are from a study of cytomegalovirus exposure and HLA in healthy donors. The study's findings and limits: For most TCR beta V segments, an earlier analysis put the productive rate at about 90% or about 30% of the time. A later analysis reported that several of the most significant clusters appeared to be linked to common viral pathogens, among them Epstein-Barr virus. A missense DCLRE1C variant was associated with V- and J-gene trimming of TCR beta chains in a later analysis, and an independent cohort replicated the association.

Nominally healthy donors were sampled, though unrecorded immune exposures were likely. With V trimmed by 4 bases and J by 4 bases, 4 bases remained unmatched. Germline CDR1 is SGHDT and CDR2 is YYEEEE. The CDR3 has 14 residues. This chain links TRBV5-6 with TRBJ1-2; 10 nucleotides agree with TRBD1. Sample: PBMCs. This TCR derives from a woman aged 45-65 years in good health and CMV-seropositive. CDR3 coding DNA: TGTGCCAGCAGCCGGGACAGGGGCAGCTATGGCTACACCTTC. Its protein product is CASSRDRGSYGYTF.